The clone carrying this T cell receptor (beta chain) was recorded only once. The data originate from a study of blood T cell repertoires in COVID-19. Across the study: COVID-19 samples from acute and convalescent phases originated in the United States, Italy and Spain.

Data came from immunoSEQ multiplex PCR; TCRdb stores just in-frame clones and leaves some out. Among over 200,000 clones, more than 75% were seen once, and the ten largest hold 11%. Germline V lookup: CDR1 SGHAT, CDR2 FQNNGV. V lost 2 bases, J lost 5 bases, and 14 bases stayed unmatched. This CDR3 comprises 19 residues. V is TRBV11-2 and J is TRBJ2-2, with 10 bases that match TRBD2. The TCR comes from a man between 50 and 59 years old with COVID-19, enrolled during active disease. The sample taken for sequencing was peripheral blood. The CDR3 bases are TGTGCCAGCAGCTTACTGTGGGCTAGCGGGAGTTTAGGGACCGGGGAGCTGTTTTTT. This sequence encodes CASSLLWASGSLGTGELFF.